The 25 T cell receptor beta chains below were found in one sample sequenced in a study of T-cell reconstitution after alpha-beta-depleted transplantation in children. Unique molecular identifiers were used in preparing the TCRbeta library. Each CDR3 protein gets one entry after TCRdb re-called the PCR reads with MiXCR. The data show a few hundred thousand distinct CDR3 sequences, about 9.5% seen once. Specimen: PBMCs from the stem cell graft donor, collected from the stem cell graft. The receptors stem from a human donor who donated a stem cell graft to a child with acute lymphoblastic leukemia.

About this clonotype itself: Mismatch with germline at one junction end may stem from a read error. The chain is built from TRBV3-1 and TRBJ1-2, with D hard to call. CDR1 and CDR2 (germline): LGHDT, YNNKEL (reference sequence). This CDR3 spans 12 amino acids. This chain's CDR3 is CASTQVGYGYTF. As DNA, the CDR3 is TGTGCCAGCACCCAAGTGGGCTATGGCTACACCTTC.

This clonotype was seen a handful of times. The chain links TRBV21-1 to TRBJ2-1; the table calls TRBD1, which could not be checked here. TRBV21-1 counts as a pseudogene. This CDR3 is built from 19 residues. CDR3 DNA sequence: TGTGCCAGCAGCAAAGGGAGAGGGACAGGGAAATTTGCCGCCAATGAGCAGTTCTTC. The encoded protein is CASSKGRGTGKFAANEQFF.

This clonotype turned up a few times. The chain links TRBV7-9 to TRBJ1-4; D gene uncertain. Germline V lookup: CDR1 SEHNR, CDR2 FQNEAQ (reference sequence). The CDR3 is made up of 16 amino acids. The V end was cut by 1 base, the J end by 3 bases, with 12 bases between. CDR3 sequence: CASSLGPQRANEKLFF. In DNA, the CDR3 is TGTGCCAGCAGCTTAGGACCGCAGCGAGCTAATGAAAAACTGTTTTTT.

This clonotype appeared a few times. This rearrangement joins TRBV7-9 to TRBJ1-2; D not resolved. The V and J ends lost 5 bases and 1 base respectively, with 8 bases between them. The germline V gene has CDR1 SEHNR and CDR2 FQNEAQ (reference sequence). The CDR3 loop spans 13 amino acids. This chain's CDR3 is CASSLGDNYGYTF. The CDR3 DNA follows: TGTGCCAGCAGCCTCGGGGATAACTATGGCTACACCTTC.

The gene calls are TRBV5-1 and TRBJ1-2; 7 nucleotides align to TRBD1. CDR3 length: 15 residues. The germline CDR1 and CDR2 sequences are SGHRS and YFSETQ. The V and J ends lost 5 bases and 7 bases, in that order; junction bases with no gene match: 14. The CDR3 DNA reads TGCGCCAGCAGGTCGACAGGGCGGGAAGTAGGTGGCTACACCTTC. It encodes CASRSTGREVGGYTF.

This clonotype came up a few times. This chain uses TRBV7-9 with TRBJ1-6; D is undetermined. CDR1 is SEHNR, CDR2 FQNEAQ, per germline (reference sequence). V was clipped by 5 bases and J by 7 bases, with 18 bases between them. The CDR3 consists of 16 residues. Here the CDR3 reads CASSPLATMGNSPLHF. CDR3 nucleotide sequence: TGTGCCAGCAGCCCTTTGGCAACGATGGGGAATTCACCCCTCCACTTT.

In its sample, this clonotype was seen a few times. The V call is TRBV12-3 or TRBV12-4, the J call TRBJ2-3; 9 bases match TRBD2. This CDR3 has 17 amino acids. With V trimmed by 8 bases and J by 0 bases, 12 bases remained unmatched. The CDR3 loop is CASPLPGLAASTDTQYF. As DNA, the CDR3 is TGTGCCAGCCCCTTACCGGGACTAGCTGCTAGCACAGATACGCAGTATTTT.

This chain links TRBV25-1 with TRBJ2-3; 11 bases line up with TRBD2. Trimming cost V 3 bases and J 4 bases; bases outside gene matches: 12. Germline-derived CDR1 and CDR2 are MGHDK and SYGVNS. This CDR3 contains 18 residues. Here the CDR3 reads CASSDPSTSGAGSDTQYF. The CDR3 bases are TGTGCCAGCAGTGATCCTTCGACTAGCGGGGCTGGCTCAGATACGCAGTATTTT.

J is TRBJ2-3 and V is TRBV11-2; perhaps TRBD2 as D (6 bases). The CDR3 consists of 15 residues. Germline CDR1 and CDR2: SGHAT and FQNNGV. Trimming cost V 1 base and J 6 bases, with 14 bases left between them. CDR3 sequence (DNA): TGTGCCAGCAGCTTAGTTCGCGGGGTATCGGATACGCAGTATTTT. As protein: CASSLVRGVSDTQYF.

Here the CDR3 DNA reads TGTGCCAGCAGTTCCCCGTCCGAGCAGTACTTC. It encodes CASSSPSEQYF. The chain couples TRBV27 to TRBJ2-7; D gene ambiguous. V lost 4 bases and J 6 bases, leaving 7 bases between the germline ends. The CDR3 has 11 residues. Germline lookup yields CDR1 MNHEY and CDR2 SMNVEV (reference sequence).

The sample holds a few counts of this clonotype. The chain links TRBV4-2 to TRBJ1-1; maybe TRBD1 (5 bases). Germline CDR1 is LGHNA and CDR2 is YNFKEQ. Deletions cut 2 bases from V and 7 bases from J, with 8 bases between. This CDR3 has 12 residues. DNA for the CDR3: TGTGCCAGCAGCCAAACAGGATTTGAAGCTTTCTTT. Translating it yields CASSQTGFEAFF.

This chain uses TRBV10-3 with TRBJ2-1; the D gene is possibly TRBD2 (6 bases). CDR1 is ENHRY, CDR2 SYGVKD, per germline. The CDR3 sequence is 18 residues long. V was cut by 8 bases and J by 0 bases, with 23 bases left in between. The chain's CDR3 is CAIEGRGGVKSSYNEQFF. The CDR3 nucleotides are TGTGCCATCGAAGGGCGGGGCGGGGTAAAGAGCTCCTACAATGAGCAGTTCTTC.

The sample holds a few counts of this clonotype. The chain is built from TRBV11-2 and TRBJ2-7; D is unclear. The length of the CDR3 is 13 residues. Germline values: CDR1 SGHAT, CDR2 FQNNGV. Trimming shortened V by 3 bases and J by 2 bases, and 8 bases separated the two germline ends. CDR3 nucleotides: TGTGCCAGCAGCTTCGGAGAAACCTACGAGCAGTACTTC. Its protein is CASSFGETYEQYF.

In its sample, this clonotype was seen many times. V gene TRBV28 combines with J gene TRBJ1-2; D may be TRBD1 (6 bases). V was pared by 1 base and J by 8 bases, with 11 bases between. The CDR3 has 13 residues. Germline V lookup: CDR1 MDHEN, CDR2 SYDVKM. The CDR3 sequence is CASSLLGALGYTF. The CDR3 coding sequence is TGTGCCAGCAGTTTATTGGGGGCGCTGGGCTACACCTTC.

In its sample, this clonotype was seen a few times. V and J are TRBV3-1 and TRBJ1-2; 10 nucleotides align to TRBD1. With 8 bases clipped from V and 4 bases from J, the junction kept 4 bases outside the gene matches. Germline CDR1 and CDR2: LGHDT and YNNKEL (reference sequence). The CDR3 contains 13 residues. CDR3 region: CASRQGAGYGYTF. CDR3 in DNA: TGTGCCAGCCGACAGGGGGCCGGCTATGGCTACACCTTC. Full variable domain (missing parts from reference TRBV3-1 and TRBJ1-2): DTAVSQTPKYLVTQMGNDKSIKCEQNLGHDTMYWYKQDSKKFLKIMFSYNNKELIINETVPNRFSPKSPDKAHLNLHINSLELGDSAVYFCASRQGAGYGYTFGSGTRLTVV.

The gene calls are TRBV20-1 and TRBJ2-7; TRBD2 matches at 9 bases. The V gene's germline CDR1 is DFQATT and CDR2 SNEGSKA (reference sequence). The CDR3 runs to 14 residues. V was clipped by 0 bases and J by 4 bases; unmatched bases: 4. CDR3 coding DNA: TGCAGTGCTAGAGATGCAGCGGGGGGATACGAGCAGTACTTC. Translation: CSARDAAGGYEQYF.

The CDR3 spells CASRDSQETQYF. Written as DNA, the CDR3 is TGCGCCAGCCGCGACAGTCAAGAGACCCAGTACTTC. This chain links TRBV5-1 with TRBJ2-5; D is perhaps TRBD1 (5 bases). This CDR3 comprises 12 residues. Trimming removed 7 bases from V and 2 bases from J, with 9 bases in between. Germline loops: CDR1 SGHRS, CDR2 YFSETQ.

This chain links TRBV5-1 with TRBJ2-7; D perhaps matches TRBD1 (6 bases). Trimming pared 5 bases from V and 3 bases from J, leaving 24 bases between. The CDR3 covers 17 residues. The germline V gene has CDR1 SGHRS and CDR2 YFSETQ. Here the CDR3 reads CASRQTTQGPRNYEQYF. The CDR3 DNA reads TGCGCCAGCAGGCAAACTACACAGGGTCCGAGGAACTACGAGCAGTACTTC.

The sample holds a few counts of this clonotype. An end of the junction differs from the germline gene, which may be a read error. The rearrangement links TRBV29-1 to TRBJ2-3, with 9 nucleotides matching TRBD1. The CDR3 loop spans 15 amino acids. Per the germline V gene, CDR1 is SQVTM and CDR2 is ANQGSEA. CDR3 nucleotides: TGTTCAAGTAGAACAGACAGGGGGTTTGCAGATACGCAGTATTTT. Translated, it gives CSSRTDRGFADTQYF.

This clonotype was observed at least ten times. The CDR3 nucleotides read TGTGCCAGCAGTTCACCGGAAAGTGGCTACACCTTC. Its translation is CASSSPESGYTF. J is TRBJ1-2 and V is TRBV12-3 or TRBV12-4; no firm D call. Deletions cut 4 bases from V and 7 bases from J, with 10 bases between. The CDR3 is made up of 12 amino acids.

This chain joins TRBV27 and TRBJ2-1, with no clear D. This CDR3 is 8 amino acids long. V dropped 8 bases and J dropped 15 bases, with 8 bases sitting between them. CDR1 MNHEY and CDR2 SMNVEV come from the germline V gene (reference sequence). As DNA, the CDR3 is TGTGCCAGCGGCTATCGGTTCTTC. Protein: CASGYRFF.

This chain links TRBV12-3 or TRBV12-4 with TRBJ1-2; unclear D gene. The CDR3 runs 15 residues. Trimming took off 1 base at V and 4 bases at J, with 13 bases between the two ends. Here the CDR3 reads CASSLDSGVSYGYTF. The CDR3 bases are TGTGCCAGCAGTTTAGATTCCGGGGTGAGCTATGGCTACACCTTC.

Ten or more counts support this clonotype. The rearrangement joins TRBV12-3 or TRBV12-4 to TRBJ2-1, with TRBD2 matching over 12 bases. The CDR3 is made up of 15 amino acids. The V segment lost 6 bases and the J segment 6 bases; nucleotides outside the gene matches: 6. DNA of the CDR3: TGTGCCAGCAGGCCCACTAGCGGGGGGTTCAATGAGCAGTTCTTC. This gives the protein CASRPTSGGFNEQFF.

The genes are TRBV20-1 and TRBJ1-2, with D unclear. Deletions cut 3 bases from V and 8 bases from J, with 10 bases between. The CDR3 is 11 residues long. CDR1 is DFQATT, CDR2 SNEGSKA, per germline (reference sequence). The CDR3 DNA reads as TGCAGTGCTAGGCGGACGGAAGGCTACACCTTC. Its translation: CSARRTEGYTF.

This clonotype was seen repeatedly, ten times or more. The V call is TRBV24-1, the J call TRBJ2-7, with D maybe TRBD1 (5 bases). The V gene's germline CDR1 is KGHDR and CDR2 SFDVKD. This CDR3 spans 14 amino acids. V was pared by 5 bases and J by 1 base, with 11 bases between. Here the CDR3 DNA reads TGTGCCACCAGTGGTCGACAGAATTCCTACGAGCAGTACTTC. Translated: CATSGRQNSYEQYF.